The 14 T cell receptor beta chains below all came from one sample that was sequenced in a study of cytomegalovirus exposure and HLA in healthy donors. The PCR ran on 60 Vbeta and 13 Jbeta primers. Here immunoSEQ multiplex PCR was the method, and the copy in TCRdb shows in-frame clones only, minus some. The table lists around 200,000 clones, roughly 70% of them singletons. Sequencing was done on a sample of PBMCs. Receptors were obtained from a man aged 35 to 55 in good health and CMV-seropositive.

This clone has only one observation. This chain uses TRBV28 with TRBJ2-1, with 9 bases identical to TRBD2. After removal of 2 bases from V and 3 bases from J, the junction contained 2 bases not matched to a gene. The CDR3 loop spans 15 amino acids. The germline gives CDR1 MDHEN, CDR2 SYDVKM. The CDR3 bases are TGTGCCAGCAGTTTACTAGCGGGGAACTACAATGAGCAGTTCTTC. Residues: CASSLLAGNYNEQFF.

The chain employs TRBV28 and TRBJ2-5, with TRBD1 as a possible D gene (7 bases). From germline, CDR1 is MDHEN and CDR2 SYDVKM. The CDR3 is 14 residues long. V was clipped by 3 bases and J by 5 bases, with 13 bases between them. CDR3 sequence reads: CASSFRGRDETQYF. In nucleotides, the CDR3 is TGTGCCAGCAGTTTTAGGGGGCGGGATGAGACCCAGTACTTC.

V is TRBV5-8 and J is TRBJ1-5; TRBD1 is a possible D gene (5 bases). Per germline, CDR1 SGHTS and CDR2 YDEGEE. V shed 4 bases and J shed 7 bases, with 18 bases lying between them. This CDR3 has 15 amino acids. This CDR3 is CASSVQGTANQPQHF. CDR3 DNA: TGTGCCAGCAGCGTGCAGGGTACGGCCAACCAGCCCCAGCATTTT.

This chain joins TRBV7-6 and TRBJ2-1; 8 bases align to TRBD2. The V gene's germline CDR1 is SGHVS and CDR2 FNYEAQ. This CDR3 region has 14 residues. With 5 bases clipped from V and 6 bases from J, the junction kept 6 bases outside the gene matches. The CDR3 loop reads CASSTGGAFNEQFF. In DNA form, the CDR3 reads TGTGCCAGCAGCACGGGGGGGGCATTCAATGAGCAGTTCTTC.

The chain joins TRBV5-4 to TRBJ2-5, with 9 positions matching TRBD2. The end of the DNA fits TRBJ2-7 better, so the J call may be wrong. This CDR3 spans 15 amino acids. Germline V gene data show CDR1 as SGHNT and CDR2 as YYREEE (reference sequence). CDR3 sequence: CASSFGVAGAYEQYF. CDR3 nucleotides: TGTGCCAGCAGCTTCGGGGTAGCGGGGGCGTACGAGCAGTACTTC.

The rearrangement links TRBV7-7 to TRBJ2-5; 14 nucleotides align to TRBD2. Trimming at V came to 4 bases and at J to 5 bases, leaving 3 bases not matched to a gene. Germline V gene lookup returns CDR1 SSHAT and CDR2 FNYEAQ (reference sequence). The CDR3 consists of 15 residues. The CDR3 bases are TGTGCCAGCAGCTACCGACTAGCGGGGGGGGAGACCCAGTACTTC. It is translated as CASSYRLAGGETQYF.

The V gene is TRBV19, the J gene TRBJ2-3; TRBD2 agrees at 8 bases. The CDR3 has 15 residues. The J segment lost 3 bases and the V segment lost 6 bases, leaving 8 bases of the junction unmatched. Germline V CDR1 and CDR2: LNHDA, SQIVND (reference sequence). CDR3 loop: CASSAAGVETDTQYF. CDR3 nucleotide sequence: TGTGCCAGTAGCGCAGCGGGGGTGGAAACAGATACGCAGTATTTT.

CDR3 sequence reads: CASSLGWTYSTDTQYF. CDR3 nucleotides: TGCGCCAGCAGCTTGGGATGGACTTATAGCACAGATACGCAGTATTTT. This chain connects TRBV5-1 to TRBJ2-3, with TRBD2 as a possible D gene (5 bases). Germline CDR1 and CDR2: SGHRS and YFSETQ. V was trimmed by 0 bases and J by 0 bases, leaving 11 bases between them. This CDR3 has 16 amino acids.

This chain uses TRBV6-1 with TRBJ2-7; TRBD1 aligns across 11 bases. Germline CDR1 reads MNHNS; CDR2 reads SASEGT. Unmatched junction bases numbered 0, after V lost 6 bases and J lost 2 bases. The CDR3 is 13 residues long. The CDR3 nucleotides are TGTGCCAGCAGGGACAGGGGGCCCTACGAGCAGTACTTC. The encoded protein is CASRDRGPYEQYF.

For the CDR3, the DNA is TGTGCCACCAGCAGGGGGCCAAGCTCTGGGGCCAACGTCCTGACTTTC. This translates into CATSRGPSSGANVLTF. This chain joins TRBV15 and TRBJ2-6, with a tentative D call TRBD1 (5 bases). The germline V gene encodes CDR1 LNHNV and CDR2 YYDKDF (reference sequence). The ends were cut back, 3 bases at V and 0 bases at J, with 9 bases in the middle. The CDR3 extends over 16 amino acids.

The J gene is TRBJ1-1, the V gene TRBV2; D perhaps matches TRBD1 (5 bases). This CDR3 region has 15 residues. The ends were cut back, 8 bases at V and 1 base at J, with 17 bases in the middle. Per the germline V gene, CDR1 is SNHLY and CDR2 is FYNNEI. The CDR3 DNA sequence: TGTGCCAGCGGTGGAAGGGGTTTTCCGAACACTGAAGCTTTCTTT. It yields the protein CASGGRGFPNTEAFF.

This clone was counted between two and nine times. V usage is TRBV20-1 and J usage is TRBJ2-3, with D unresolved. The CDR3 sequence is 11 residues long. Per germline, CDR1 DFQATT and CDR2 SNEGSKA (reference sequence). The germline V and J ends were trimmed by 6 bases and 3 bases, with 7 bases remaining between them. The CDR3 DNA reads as TGCAGTGCCCTGCGAACAGATACGCAGTATTTT. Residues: CSALRTDTQYF.

CDR3 nucleotide sequence: TGTGCCAGCAGCTTGGGGGACAATTATAATTCACCCCTCCACTTT. Translated: CASSLGDNYNSPLHF. This rearrangement joins TRBV5-4 to TRBJ1-6; a possible D gene is TRBD1 (6 bases). In germline, CDR1 is SGHNT, CDR2 YYREEE (reference sequence). V lost 0 bases, J lost 4 bases, and 8 bases lay in between. The CDR3 extends over 15 amino acids.

The CDR3 here is CASSPLTGTGPYEQYF. In DNA form, the CDR3 reads TGTGCCAGCAGCCCACTGACCGGGACAGGGCCCTACGAGCAGTACTTC. The V and J genes are TRBV7-6 and TRBJ2-7; TRBD1 matches at 9 bases. The germline V gene has CDR1 SGHVS and CDR2 FNYEAQ. The junction had 10 bases not matched to a gene; V was cut back by 5 bases and J by 2 bases. The CDR3 is made up of 16 amino acids.